This TCR beta chain was captured in a study of identical twins. Study-level results: For out-of-frame beta sequences, excess twin sharing was weaker. Part of the zero-insertion signal could reflect confounding by invariant MAIT and iNKT cells. The authors drew conclusions from cross-sectional statistical analysis rather than following the same donors.

Germline CDR1 MNHNY, CDR2 SVGAGI (reference sequence). The CDR3 loop spans 13 amino acids. V was trimmed by 5 bases and J by 2 bases, leaving 8 bases between them. MiXCR was run by TCRdb on the 5' RACE reads, yielding one entry per CDR3 protein. The sample shows some 500,000 distinct CDR3 sequences, more than 9% of them seen only once. This clonotype was seen only a few times. The target antigen is unknown. The same sample was also studied in work on yellow fever vaccine responses in identical twins.

The gene calls are TRBV6-6 and TRBJ2-3; D unresolved. Sample: PBMCs. The TCR comes from a woman aged 18-35 years in good health. This CDR3 is CASSLSDTDTQYF. The CDR3 DNA follows: TGTGCCAGCAGTCTCTCAGACACAGATACGCAGTATTTT.